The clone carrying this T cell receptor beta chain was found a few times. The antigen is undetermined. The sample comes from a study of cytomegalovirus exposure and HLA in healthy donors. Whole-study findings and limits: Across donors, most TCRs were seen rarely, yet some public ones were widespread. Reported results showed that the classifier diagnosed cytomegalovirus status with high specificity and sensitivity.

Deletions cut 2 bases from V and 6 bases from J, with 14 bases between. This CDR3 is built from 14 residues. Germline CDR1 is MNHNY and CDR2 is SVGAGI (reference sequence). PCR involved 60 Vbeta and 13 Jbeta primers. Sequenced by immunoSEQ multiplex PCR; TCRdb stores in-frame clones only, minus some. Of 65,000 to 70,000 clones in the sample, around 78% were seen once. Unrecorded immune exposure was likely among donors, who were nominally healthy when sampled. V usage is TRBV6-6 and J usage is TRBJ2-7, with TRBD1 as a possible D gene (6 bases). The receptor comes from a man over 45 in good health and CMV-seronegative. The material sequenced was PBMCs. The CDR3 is CASSYTHRELEQYF. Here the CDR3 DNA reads TGTGCCAGCAGTTACACTCACAGGGAGCTCGAGCAGTACTTC.